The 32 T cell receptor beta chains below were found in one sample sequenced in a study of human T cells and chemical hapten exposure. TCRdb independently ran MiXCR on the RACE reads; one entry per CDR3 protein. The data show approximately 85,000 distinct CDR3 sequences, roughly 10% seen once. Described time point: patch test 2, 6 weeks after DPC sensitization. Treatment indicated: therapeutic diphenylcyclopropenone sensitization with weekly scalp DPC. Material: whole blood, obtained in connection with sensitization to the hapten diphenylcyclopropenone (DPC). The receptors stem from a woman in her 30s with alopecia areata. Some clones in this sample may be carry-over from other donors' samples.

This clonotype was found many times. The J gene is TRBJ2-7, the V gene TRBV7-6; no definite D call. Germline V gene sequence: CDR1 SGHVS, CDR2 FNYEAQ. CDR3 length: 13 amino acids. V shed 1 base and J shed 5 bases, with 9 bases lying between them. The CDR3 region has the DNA TGTGCCAGCAGCTTAGGGACGAGCCACGAGCAGTACTTC. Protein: CASSLGTSHEQYF. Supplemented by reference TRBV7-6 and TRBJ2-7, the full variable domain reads GAGVSQSPRYKVTKRGQDVALRCDPISGHVSLYWYRQALGQGPEFLTYFNYEAQQDKSGLPNDRFSAERPEGSISTLTIQRTEQRDSAMYRCASSLGTSHEQYFGPGTRLTVT.

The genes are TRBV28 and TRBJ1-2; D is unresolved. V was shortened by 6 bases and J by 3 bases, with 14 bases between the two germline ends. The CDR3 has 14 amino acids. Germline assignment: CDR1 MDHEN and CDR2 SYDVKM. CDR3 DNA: TGTGCCAGCAGCCCCGGCGTTATGCACTATGGCTACACCTTC. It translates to CASSPGVMHYGYTF.

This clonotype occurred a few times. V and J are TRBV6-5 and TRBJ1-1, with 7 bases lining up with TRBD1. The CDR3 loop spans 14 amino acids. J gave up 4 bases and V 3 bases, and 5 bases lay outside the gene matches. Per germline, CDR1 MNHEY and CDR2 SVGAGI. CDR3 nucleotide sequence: TGTGCCAGCAGTTATCCCGACAGGGTCACTGAAGCTTTCTTT. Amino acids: CASSYPDRVTEAFF.

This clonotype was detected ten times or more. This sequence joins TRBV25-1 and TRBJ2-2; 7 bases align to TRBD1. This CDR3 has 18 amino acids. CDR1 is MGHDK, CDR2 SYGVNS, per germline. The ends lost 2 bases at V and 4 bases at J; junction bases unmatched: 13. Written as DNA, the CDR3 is TGTGCCAGCAGTGAACCCCCAGGGGGAAACCGGTTCACCGGGGAGCTGTTTTTT. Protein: CASSEPPGGNRFTGELFF.

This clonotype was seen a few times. CDR3: CASRSTGASGNTIYF. The CDR3 DNA is TGTGCCAGTAGATCGACAGGCGCCTCTGGAAACACCATATATTTT. V and J are TRBV19 and TRBJ1-3, with D maybe TRBD1 (6 bases). This CDR3 contains 15 residues. Germline assignment: CDR1 LNHDA and CDR2 SQIVND (reference sequence). Trimming cost V 6 bases and J 0 bases, with 12 bases left between them.

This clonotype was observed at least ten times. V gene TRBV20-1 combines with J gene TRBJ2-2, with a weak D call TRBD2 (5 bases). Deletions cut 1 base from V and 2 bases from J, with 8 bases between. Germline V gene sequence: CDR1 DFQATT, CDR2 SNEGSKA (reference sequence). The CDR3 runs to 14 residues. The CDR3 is CSARGSVNTGELFF. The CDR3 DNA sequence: TGCAGTGCTAGAGGTAGCGTTAACACCGGGGAGCTGTTTTTT.

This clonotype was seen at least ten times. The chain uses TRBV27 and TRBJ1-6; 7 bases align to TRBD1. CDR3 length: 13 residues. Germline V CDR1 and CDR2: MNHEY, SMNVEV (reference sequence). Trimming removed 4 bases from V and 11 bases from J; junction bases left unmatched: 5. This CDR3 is CASSSATGPPLHF. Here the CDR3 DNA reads TGTGCCAGCAGTTCAGCGACAGGGCCACCCCTCCACTTT.

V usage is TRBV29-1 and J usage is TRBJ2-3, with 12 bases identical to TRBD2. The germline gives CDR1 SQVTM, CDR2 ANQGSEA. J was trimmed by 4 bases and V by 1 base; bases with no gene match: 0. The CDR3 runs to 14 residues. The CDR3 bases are TGCAGCGTTGAAGGACTAGCGGGAGCAGATACGCAGTATTTT. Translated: CSVEGLAGADTQYF.

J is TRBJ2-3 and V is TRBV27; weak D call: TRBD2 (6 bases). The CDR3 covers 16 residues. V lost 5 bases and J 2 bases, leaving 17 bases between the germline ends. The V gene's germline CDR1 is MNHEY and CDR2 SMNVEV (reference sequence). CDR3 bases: TGTGCCAGCAGTCATCGGACGGGAGAACACACAGATACGCAGTATTTT. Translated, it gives CASSHRTGEHTDTQYF.

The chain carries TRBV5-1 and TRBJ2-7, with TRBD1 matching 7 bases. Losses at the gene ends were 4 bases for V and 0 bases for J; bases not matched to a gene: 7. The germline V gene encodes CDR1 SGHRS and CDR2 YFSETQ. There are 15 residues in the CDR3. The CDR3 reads CASSRDSQSSYEQYF. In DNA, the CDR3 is TGCGCCAGCAGCCGGGACAGCCAAAGCTCCTACGAGCAGTACTTC.

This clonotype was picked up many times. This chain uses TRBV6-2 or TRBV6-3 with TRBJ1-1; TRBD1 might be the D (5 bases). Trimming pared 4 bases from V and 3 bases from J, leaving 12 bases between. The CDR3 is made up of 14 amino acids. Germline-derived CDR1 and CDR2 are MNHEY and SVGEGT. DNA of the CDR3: TGTGCCAGCAGTTTACAGCGAGGGGACACTGAAGCTTTCTTT. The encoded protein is CASSLQRGDTEAFF.

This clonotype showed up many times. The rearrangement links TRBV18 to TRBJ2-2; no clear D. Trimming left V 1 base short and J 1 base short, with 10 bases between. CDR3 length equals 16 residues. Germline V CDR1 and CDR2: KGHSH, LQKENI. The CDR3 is CASSPQGTENTGELFF. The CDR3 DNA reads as TGTGCCAGCTCACCACAGGGTACGGAGAACACCGGGGAGCTGTTTTTT. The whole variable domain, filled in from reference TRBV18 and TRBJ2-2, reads NAGVMQNPRHLVRRRGQEARLRCSPMKGHSHVYWYRQLPEEGLKFMVYLQKENIIDESGMPKERFSAEFPKEGPSILRIQQVVRGDSAAYFCASSPQGTENTGELFFGEGSRLTVL.

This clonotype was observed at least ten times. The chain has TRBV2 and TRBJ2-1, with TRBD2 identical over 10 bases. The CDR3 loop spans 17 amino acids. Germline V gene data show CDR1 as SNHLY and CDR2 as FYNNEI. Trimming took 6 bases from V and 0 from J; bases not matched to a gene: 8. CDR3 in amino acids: CASSSLAGVSSYNEQFF. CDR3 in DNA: TGTGCCAGCAGCAGCCTAGCGGGGGTTAGCTCCTACAATGAGCAGTTCTTC.

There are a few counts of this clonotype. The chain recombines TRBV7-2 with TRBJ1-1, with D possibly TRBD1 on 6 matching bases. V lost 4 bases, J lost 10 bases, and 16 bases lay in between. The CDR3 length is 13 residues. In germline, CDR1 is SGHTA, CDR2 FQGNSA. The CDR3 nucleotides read TGTGCCAGCAGCTCCGGGACATTCTCGGGAGCTTTCTTT. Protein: CASSSGTFSGAFF.

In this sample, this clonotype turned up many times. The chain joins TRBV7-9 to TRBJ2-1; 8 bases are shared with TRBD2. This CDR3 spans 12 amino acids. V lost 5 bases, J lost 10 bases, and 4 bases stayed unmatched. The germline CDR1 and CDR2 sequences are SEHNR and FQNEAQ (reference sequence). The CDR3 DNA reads TGTGCCAGCAGCGCGGGGGGTCTGGAGCAGTTCTTC. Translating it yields CASSAGGLEQFF. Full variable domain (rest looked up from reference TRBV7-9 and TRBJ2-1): DTGVSQNPRHKITKRGQNVTFRCDPISEHNRLYWYRQTLGQGPEFLTYFQNEAQLEKSRLLSDRFSAERPKGSFSTLEIQRTEQGDSAMYLCASSAGGLEQFFGPGTRLTVL.

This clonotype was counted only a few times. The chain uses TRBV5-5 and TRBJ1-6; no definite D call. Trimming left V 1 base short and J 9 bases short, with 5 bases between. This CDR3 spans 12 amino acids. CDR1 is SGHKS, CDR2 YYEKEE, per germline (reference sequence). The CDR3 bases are TGTGCCAGCAGCTTGTTTAGTTCACCCCTCCACTTT. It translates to CASSLFSSPLHF.

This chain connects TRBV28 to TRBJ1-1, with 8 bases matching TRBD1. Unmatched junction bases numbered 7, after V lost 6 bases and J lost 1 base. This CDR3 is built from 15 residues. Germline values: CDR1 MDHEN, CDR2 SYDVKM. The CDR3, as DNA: TGTGCCAGCAGGCGCAGACAGGGGAGGAACACTGAAGCTTTCTTT. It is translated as CASRRRQGRNTEAFF.

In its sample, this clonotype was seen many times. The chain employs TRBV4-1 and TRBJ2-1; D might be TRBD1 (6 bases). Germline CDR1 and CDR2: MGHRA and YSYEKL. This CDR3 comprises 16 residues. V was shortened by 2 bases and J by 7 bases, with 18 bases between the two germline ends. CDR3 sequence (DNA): TGCGCCAGCAGCCAAATGACAGGATTAAATGTTAATGAGCAGTTCTTC. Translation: CASSQMTGLNVNEQFF.

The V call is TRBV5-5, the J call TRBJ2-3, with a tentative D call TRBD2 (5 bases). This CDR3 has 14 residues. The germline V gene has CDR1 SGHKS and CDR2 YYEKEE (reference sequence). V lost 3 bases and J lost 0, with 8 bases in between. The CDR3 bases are TGTGCCAGCAGCTGGACTGGAAGCACAGATACGCAGTATTTT. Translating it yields CASSWTGSTDTQYF.

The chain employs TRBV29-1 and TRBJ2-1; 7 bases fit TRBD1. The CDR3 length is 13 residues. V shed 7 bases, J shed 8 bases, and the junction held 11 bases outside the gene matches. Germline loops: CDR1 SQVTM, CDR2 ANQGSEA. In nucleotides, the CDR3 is TGCAGCGGTGGACATGTCAGGGGGTATGAGCAGTTCTTC. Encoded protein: CSGGHVRGYEQFF.

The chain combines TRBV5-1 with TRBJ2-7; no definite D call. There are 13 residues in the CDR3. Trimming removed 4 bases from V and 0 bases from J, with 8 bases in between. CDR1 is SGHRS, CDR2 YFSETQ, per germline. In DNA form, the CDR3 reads TGCGCCAGCAGCCCCCAGGCCTCCTACGAGCAGTACTTC. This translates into CASSPQASYEQYF.

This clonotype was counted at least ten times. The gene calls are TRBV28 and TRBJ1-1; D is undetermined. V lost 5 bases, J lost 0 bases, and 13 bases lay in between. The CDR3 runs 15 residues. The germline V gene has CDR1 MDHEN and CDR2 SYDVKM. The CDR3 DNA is TGTGCCAGCAGTCCCTCCACTGGCGTGAACACTGAAGCTTTCTTT. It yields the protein CASSPSTGVNTEAFF.

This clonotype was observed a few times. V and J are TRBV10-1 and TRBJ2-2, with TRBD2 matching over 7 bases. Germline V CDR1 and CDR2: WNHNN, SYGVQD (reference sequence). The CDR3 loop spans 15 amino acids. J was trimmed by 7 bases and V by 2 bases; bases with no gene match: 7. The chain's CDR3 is CASSEREDGGGELFF. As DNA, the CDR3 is TGCGCCAGCAGTGAGCGGGAGGACGGAGGCGGGGAGCTGTTTTTT.

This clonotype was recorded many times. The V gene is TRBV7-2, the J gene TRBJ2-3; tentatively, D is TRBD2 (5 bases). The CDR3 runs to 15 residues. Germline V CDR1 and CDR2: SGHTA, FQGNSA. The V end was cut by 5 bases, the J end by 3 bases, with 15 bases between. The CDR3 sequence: CASSPDSLGTDTQYF. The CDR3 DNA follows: TGTGCCAGCAGCCCGGACTCCCTGGGTACAGATACGCAGTATTTT.

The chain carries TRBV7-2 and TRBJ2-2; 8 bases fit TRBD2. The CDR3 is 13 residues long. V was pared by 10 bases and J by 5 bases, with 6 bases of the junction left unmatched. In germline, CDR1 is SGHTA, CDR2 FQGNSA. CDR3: CAKKAGATGELFF. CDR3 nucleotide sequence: TGTGCCAAGAAAGCGGGAGCTACCGGGGAGCTGTTTTTT.

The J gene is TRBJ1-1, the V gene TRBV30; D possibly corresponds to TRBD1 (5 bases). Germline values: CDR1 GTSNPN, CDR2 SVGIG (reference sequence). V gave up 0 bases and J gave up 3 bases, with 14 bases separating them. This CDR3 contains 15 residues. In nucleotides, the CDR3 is TGTGCCTGGAGTGTGTGGGGGACTGAGGACACTGAAGCTTTCTTT. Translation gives CAWSVWGTEDTEAFF.

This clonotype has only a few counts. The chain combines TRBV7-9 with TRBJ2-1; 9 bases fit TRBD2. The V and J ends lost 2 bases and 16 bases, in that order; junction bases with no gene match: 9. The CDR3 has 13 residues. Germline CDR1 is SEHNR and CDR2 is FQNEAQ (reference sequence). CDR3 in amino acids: CASSLYSGLAGFF. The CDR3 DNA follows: TGTGCCAGCAGCTTATATTCGGGGCTAGCGGGATTCTTC.

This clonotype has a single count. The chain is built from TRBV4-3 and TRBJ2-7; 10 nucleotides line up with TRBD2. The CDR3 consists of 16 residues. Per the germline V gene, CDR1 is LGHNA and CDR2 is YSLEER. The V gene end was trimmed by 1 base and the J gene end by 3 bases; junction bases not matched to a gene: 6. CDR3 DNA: TGCGCCAGCAGCCAAGTCCCACTAGCGGGGTACTACGAGCAGTACTTC. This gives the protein CASSQVPLAGYYEQYF.

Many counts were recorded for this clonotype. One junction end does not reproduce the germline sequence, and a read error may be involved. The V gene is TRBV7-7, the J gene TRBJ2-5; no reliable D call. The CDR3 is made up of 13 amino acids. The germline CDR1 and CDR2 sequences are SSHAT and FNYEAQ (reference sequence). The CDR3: CASSLDSAETQYF. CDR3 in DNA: TGTGCTAGCAGCTTAGACTCAGCAGAGACCCAGTACTTC.

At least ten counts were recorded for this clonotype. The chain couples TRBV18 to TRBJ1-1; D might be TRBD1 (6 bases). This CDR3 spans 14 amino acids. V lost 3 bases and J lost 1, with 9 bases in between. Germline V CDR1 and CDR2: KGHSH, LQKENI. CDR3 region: CASSPGGGNTEAFF. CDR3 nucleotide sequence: TGTGCCAGCTCACCCGGAGGGGGGAACACTGAAGCTTTCTTT.

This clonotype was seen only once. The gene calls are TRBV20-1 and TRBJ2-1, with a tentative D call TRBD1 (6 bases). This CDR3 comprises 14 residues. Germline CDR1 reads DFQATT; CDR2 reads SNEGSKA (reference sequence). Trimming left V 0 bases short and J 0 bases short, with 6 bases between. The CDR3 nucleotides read TGCAGTGCTAGAGACAGGGGCTCCTACAATGAGCAGTTCTTC. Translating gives CSARDRGSYNEQFF.

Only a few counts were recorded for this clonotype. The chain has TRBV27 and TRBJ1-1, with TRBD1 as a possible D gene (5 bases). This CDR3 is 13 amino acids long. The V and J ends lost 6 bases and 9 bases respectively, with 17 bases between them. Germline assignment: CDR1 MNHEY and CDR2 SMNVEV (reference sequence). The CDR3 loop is CASRPTLRGKAFF. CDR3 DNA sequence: TGTGCCAGCAGACCCACCCTCCGGGGGAAAGCTTTCTTT.